One TCR beta chain is described in this entry. Antigen specificity is unknown. This CDR3 has 15 amino acids. Trimming took off 4 bases at V and 1 base at J, with 9 bases between the two ends. Germline CDR1 KGHDR, CDR2 SFDVKD. Profiled with immunoSEQ multiplex PCR; TCRdb holds only in-frame clones, not every one. Among about 53,000 clones listed, 65% to 80% were seen once. The data originate from a study of vaccination effects on CD4 cells after COVID-19. Investigators separated out CD4+ T cells once 10 days of culture had passed. Among the vaccine recipients, none had a prior SARS-CoV-2 infection, and nucleocapsid antibodies were negative. On day 3 and again on day 7, half the medium was replaced with IL-2 medium. Study-level findings and limits: Early post-infection timepoints were missing from the study, which also had few convalescent patients.

The rearrangement links TRBV24-1 to TRBJ2-2; the D call may be TRBD1 or TRBD2 (5 bases each). The sequencing used CD4+ T cells from PBMCs cultured without peptide, collected before COVID-19 vaccination. The clonotype was recovered from a human donor who received a COVID-19 vaccine. CDR3 sequence: CATSEPGRNTGELFF. DNA of the CDR3: TGTGCCACCAGTGAACCGGGACGGAACACCGGGGAGCTGTTTTTT.